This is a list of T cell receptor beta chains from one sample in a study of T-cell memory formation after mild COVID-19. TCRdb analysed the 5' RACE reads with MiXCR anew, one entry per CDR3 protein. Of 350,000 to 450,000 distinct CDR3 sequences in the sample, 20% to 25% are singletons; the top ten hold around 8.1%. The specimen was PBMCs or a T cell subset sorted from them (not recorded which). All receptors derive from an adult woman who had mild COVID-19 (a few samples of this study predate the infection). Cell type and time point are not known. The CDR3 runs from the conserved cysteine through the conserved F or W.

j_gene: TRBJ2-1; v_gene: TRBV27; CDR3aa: CASSFGTGGVNEQFF
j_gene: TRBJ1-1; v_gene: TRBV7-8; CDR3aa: CASSFAGSNTEAFF
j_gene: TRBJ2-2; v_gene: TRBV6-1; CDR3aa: CASSPDGDTGELFF
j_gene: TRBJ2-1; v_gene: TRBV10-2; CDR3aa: CASSEPPTFSYNEQFF
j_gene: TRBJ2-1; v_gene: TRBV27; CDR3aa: CASSLGGEAGEQFF
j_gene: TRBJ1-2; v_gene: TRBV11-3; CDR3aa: CASSLGGMNGYTF
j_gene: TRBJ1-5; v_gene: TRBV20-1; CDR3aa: CSARGARHGNQPQHF
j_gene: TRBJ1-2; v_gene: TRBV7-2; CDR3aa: CASSFDRASNGYTF
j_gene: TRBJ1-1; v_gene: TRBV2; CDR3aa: CASSAGHFYTEAFF
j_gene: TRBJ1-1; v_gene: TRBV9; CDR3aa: CASSPNGGSTEAFF
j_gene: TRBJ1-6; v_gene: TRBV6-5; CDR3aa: CASSYSGNSPLHF
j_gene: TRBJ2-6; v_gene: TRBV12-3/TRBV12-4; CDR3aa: CASTDRGGGANVLTF
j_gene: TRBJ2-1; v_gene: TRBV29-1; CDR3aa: CSVDQLGEQFF
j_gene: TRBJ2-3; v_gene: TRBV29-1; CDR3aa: CSVDLQYTDTQYF
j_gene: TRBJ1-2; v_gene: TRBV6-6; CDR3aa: CASSYGAGEDYGYTF
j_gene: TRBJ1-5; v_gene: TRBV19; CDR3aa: CASSIGYYSNQPQHF
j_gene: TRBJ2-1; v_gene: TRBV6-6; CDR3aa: CASTMTSGRYNEQFF
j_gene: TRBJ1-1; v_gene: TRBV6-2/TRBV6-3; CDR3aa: CASSYFGAEAFF
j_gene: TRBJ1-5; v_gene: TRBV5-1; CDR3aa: CASSLVGGHHQPQHF
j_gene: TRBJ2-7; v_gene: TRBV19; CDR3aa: CASSSSGVDYEQYF
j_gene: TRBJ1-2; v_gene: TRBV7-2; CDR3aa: CANGGPYGYTF
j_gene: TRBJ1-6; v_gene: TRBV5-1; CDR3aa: CASSFGRRESLHF
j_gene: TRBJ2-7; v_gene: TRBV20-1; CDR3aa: CSAKGETSDYF
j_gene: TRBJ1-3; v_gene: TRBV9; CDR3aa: CASSVDFSGNTIYF
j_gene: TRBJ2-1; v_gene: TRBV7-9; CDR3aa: CASSFSDRGGNEQFF
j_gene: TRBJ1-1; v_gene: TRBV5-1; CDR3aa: CASSLGIRDTEAFF
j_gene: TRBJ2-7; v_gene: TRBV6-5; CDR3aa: CASNGRKSSYEQYF
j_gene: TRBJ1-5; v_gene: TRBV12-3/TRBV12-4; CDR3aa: CASSTGQLGNQPQHF
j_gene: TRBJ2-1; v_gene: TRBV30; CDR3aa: CAWSSQYEQFF
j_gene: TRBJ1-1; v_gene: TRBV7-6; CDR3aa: CASSLQWAGGNTEAFF
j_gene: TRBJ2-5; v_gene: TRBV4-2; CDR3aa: CASSQDISSGYQETQYF
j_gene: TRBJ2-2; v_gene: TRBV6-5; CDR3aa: CASRQHQYRLLNTGELFF
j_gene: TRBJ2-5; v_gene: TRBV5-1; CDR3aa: CASSQDRGRGETQYF
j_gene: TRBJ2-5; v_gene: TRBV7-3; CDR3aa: CASSSPPDGPQETQYF
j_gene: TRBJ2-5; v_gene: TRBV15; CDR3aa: CATSRPAGVVETQYF
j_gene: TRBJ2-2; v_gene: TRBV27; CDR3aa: CASSFPPPGGGELFF
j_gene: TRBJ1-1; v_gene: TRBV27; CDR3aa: CASSSHPGRGNTEAFF
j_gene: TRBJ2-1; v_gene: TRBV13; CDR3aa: CASSPYRSFNGGEQFF
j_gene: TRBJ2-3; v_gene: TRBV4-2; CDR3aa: CASSQASADTQYF
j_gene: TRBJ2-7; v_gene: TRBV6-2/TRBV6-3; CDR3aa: CASTNGGNRASAYEQYF
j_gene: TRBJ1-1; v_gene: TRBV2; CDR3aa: CASSEGQGFGNTEAFF
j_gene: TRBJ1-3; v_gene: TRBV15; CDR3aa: CATSRDRDFPGNTIYF
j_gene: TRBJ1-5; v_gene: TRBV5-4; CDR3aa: CASSQTPGQGKHQPQHF
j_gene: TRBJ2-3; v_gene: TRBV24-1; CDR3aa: CATSDFYATSGSPDTQYF
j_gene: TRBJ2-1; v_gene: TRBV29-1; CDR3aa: CSVERGINPQFF
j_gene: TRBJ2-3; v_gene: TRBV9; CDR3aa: CASSVGPGVGTDTQYF
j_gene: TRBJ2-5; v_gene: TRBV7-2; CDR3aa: CASSQGGLETQYF
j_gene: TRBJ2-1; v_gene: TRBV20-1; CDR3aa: CSASPRQGYNEQFF
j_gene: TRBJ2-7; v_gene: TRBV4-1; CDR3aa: CASSQDLSSYEQYF
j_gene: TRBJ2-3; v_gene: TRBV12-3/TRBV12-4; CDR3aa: CASSPPWTGAFTDTQYF
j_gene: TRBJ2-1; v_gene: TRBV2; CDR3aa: CASSRLVYNEQFF
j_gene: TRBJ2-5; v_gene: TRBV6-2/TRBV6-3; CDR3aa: CASSSGTGFFQETQYF
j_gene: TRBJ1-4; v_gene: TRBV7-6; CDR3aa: CASCEVRGRCEKLFF
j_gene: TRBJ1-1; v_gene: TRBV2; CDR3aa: CATLREEENNEAFF
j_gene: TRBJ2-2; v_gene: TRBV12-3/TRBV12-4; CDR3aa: CASSPFTGGQTGELFF
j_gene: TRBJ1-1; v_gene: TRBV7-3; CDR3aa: CASSLHPGNTEAFF
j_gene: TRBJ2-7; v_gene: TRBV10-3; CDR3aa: CAISGGKPYEQYF
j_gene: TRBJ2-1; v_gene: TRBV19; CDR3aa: CATQSVYNEQFF
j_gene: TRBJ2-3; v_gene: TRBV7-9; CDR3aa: CASSQPGPTSGHTDTQYF
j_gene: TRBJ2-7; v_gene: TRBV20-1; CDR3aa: CSAREQIPSGRTYEQYF